These T cell receptor beta chains were read from a single sample in a study of blood T cell repertoires in COVID-19. Repertoires were generated with immunoSEQ multiplex PCR, while TCRdb's copy carries only in-frame clones and drops some. The sample comprises around 250,000 clones, around 81% of which are singletons, and around 4.4% rests with the top ten. The material sequenced was peripheral blood. The receptors shown here come from a man aged 45-65 years with active or convalescent COVID-19. Both conserved end residues are part of each CDR3. A D gene is named only where the DNA matches it firmly. The listing skips clone size in some rows; elsewhere it reads once, few, many or a size class.

J gene: TRBJ1-6; D gene: -; clone size: -; V gene: TRBV3-1/TRBV3-2; CDR3 protein: CASSQGTTYNSPLHF; CDR3 DNA: TGTGCCAGCAGCCAAGGAACAACCTATAATTCACCCCTCCACTTT
J gene: TRBJ1-1; D gene: -; clone size: -; V gene: TRBV3-1/TRBV3-2; CDR3 protein: CASSQDRGSTEAFF; CDR3 DNA: TGTGCCAGCAGCCAAGATCGAGGGTCTACTGAAGCTTTCTTT
J gene: TRBJ2-7; D gene: -; clone size: -; V gene: TRBV5-4; CDR3 protein: CASSLSGAWTYEQYF; CDR3 DNA: TGTGCCAGCAGCTTGTCAGGGGCTTGGACCTACGAGCAGTACTTC
J gene: TRBJ2-7; D gene: -; clone size: -; V gene: TRBV28; CDR3 protein: CASSFNPSSYEQYF; CDR3 DNA: TGTGCCAGCAGTTTTAACCCCAGCTCCTACGAGCAGTACTTC
J gene: TRBJ2-2; D gene: TRBD1; clone size: -; V gene: TRBV5-1; CDR3 protein: CASSVAGTGGRAGELFF; CDR3 DNA: TGCGCCAGCAGCGTAGCCGGGACAGGGGGCCGGGCCGGGGAGCTGTTTTTT
J gene: TRBJ1-2; D gene: -; clone size: once; V gene: TRBV23-1; CDR3 protein: CASITGNGYTF; CDR3 DNA: TGCGCCAGCATTACAGGGAATGGCTACACCTTC
J gene: TRBJ1-1; D gene: -; clone size: once; V gene: TRBV10-3; CDR3 protein: CATRGHLDTEAFF; CDR3 DNA: TGTGCCACCCGCGGACACCTGGACACTGAAGCTTTCTTT
J gene: TRBJ1-4; D gene: -; clone size: few; V gene: TRBV19; CDR3 protein: CASSIDGAGVREKLFF; CDR3 DNA: TGTGCCAGTAGTATAGATGGCGCAGGGGTAAGGGAAAAACTGTTTTTT
J gene: TRBJ2-5; D gene: -; clone size: -; V gene: TRBV4-1; CDR3 protein: CASSQGRAGGWETQYF; CDR3 DNA: TGCGCCAGCAGCCAAGGGAGGGCAGGGGGATGGGAGACCCAGTACTTC
J gene: TRBJ2-6; D gene: -; clone size: -; V gene: TRBV3-1/TRBV3-2; CDR3 protein: CASSQFGAGANVLTF; CDR3 DNA: TGTGCCAGCAGCCAATTTGGGGCCGGGGCCAACGTCCTGACTTTC
J gene: TRBJ2-1; D gene: -; clone size: -; V gene: TRBV11-3; CDR3 protein: CASSLGRVHEQFF; CDR3 DNA: TGTGCCAGCAGCTTAGGACGGGTACATGAGCAGTTCTTC
J gene: TRBJ2-7; D gene: -; clone size: -; V gene: TRBV29-1; CDR3 protein: CSVVGGVSYEQYF; CDR3 DNA: TGCAGCGTTGTCGGCGGGGTCTCCTACGAGCAGTACTTC